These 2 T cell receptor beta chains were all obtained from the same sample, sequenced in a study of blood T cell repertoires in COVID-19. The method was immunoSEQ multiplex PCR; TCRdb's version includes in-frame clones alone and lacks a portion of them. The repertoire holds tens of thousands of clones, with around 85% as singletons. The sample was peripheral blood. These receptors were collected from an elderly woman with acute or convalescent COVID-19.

The CDR3, as DNA: TGTGCCATCAGTGGACAGGGCGAGCAGTACTTC. Translation gives CAISGQGEQYF. The genes are TRBV10-3 and TRBJ2-7; 7 bases align to TRBD1. Trimming cost V 4 bases and J 6 bases; bases outside gene matches: 0. The CDR3 covers 11 residues. Looked up from germline, CDR1 is ENHRY and CDR2 is SYGVKD.

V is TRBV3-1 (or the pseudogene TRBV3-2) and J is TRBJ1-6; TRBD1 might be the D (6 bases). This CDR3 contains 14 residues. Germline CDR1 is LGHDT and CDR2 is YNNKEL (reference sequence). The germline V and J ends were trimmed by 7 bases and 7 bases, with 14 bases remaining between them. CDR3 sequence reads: CASNQGQGNSPLHF. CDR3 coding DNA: TGTGCCAGCAACCAGGGGCAGGGGAATTCACCCCTCCACTTT.